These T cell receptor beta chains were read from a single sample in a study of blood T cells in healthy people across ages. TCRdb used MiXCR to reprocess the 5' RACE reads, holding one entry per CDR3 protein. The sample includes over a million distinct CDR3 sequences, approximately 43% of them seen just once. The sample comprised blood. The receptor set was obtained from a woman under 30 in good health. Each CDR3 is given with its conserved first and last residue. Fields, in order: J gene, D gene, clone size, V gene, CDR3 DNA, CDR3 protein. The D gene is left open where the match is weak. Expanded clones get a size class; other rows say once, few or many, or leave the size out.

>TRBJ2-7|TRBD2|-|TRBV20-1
TGCAGTGCTAGACCTAGCGGGAGGTCCTACGAGCAGTACTTC
CSARPSGRSYEQYF
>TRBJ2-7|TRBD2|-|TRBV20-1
TGCAGCCTTTCCGGGAGGGCCGTTTTCTACGAGCAGTACTTC
CSLSGRAVFYEQYF
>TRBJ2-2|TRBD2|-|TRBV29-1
TGCAGCGTTCGGACTAGCGGGAGTACTTACACCGGGGAGCTGTTTTTT
CSVRTSGSTYTGELFF
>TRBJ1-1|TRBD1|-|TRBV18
TGTGCCAGCTCACCACGGACAGGGAATACGAACACTGAAGCTTTCTTT
CASSPRTGNTNTEAFF
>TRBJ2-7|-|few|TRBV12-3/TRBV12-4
TGTGCCAGCAGTTTTAGGGCAGGTCCCGCCTACGAGCAGTACTTC
CASSFRAGPAYEQYF
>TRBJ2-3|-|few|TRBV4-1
TGCGCCAGCAGCCAAGGGGTCCTGCGGCGGGAAGATACGCAGTATTTT
CASSQGVLRREDTQYF
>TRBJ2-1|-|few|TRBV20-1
TGCAGTGCTAGAGAAGGCGGGCAGAGAAATGAGCAGTTCTTC
CSAREGGQRNEQFF
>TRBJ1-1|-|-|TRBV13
TGTGCCAGCAGCTTACGGGGCCTGTACACTGAAGCTTTCTTT
CASSLRGLYTEAFF
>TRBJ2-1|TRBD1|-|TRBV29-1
TGCAGCGCAGCATTACAGGGGTCCTACAATGAGCAGTTCTTC
CSAALQGSYNEQFF
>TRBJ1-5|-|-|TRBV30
TGTGCCTGGAGTGTCACCGGGAACCAGCCCCAGCATTTT
CAWSVTGNQPQHF
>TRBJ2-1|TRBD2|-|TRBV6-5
TGTGCCAGCAGTACCGCGGCGGGAGAGGAAGTGAATGAGCAGTTCTTC
CASSTAAGEEVNEQFF
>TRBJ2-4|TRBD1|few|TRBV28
TGTGCCAGCAGTTACGCGATACGACCCCACCGGGACAGTCTAGCCAAAAACATTCAGTACTTC
CASSYAIRPHRDSLAKNIQYF
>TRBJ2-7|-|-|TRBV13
TGTGCCAGCAGCTTATTAACTAGTAGGGACTCCTACAATGAGCAGTACTTC
CASSLLTSRDSYNEQYF
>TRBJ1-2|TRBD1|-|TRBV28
TGTGCCTGCCGATGGGACAGGGGTAACTATGGCTACACCTTC
CACRWDRGNYGYTF
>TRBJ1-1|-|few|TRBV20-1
TGCAGTGCTAGAACAAGGGAAGGGAGCACTGAAGCTTTCTTT
CSARTREGSTEAFF
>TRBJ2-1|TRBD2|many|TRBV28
TGTGCCAGCAATAGCGGGAGTGTTGGGAACAATGAGCAGTTCTTC
CASNSGSVGNNEQFF
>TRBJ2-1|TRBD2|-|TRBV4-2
TGTGCCAGCAGCCAAGAGCGGGGCGGGGGGTACAATGAGCAGTTCTTC
CASSQERGGGYNEQFF
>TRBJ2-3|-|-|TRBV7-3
TGTGCCAGCAGCAACCCGCCTGGGGATACGCAGTATTTT
CASSNPPGDTQYF
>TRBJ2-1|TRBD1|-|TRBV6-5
TGTGCCAGCAGTTACCGTCCGACAGGGGTGGGAAAGGAGCAGTTCTTC
CASSYRPTGVGKEQFF
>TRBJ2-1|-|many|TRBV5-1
TGCGCCAGCAGCTTGGCCGCTAGAGGGTCCTACAATGAGCAGTTCTTC
CASSLAARGSYNEQFF
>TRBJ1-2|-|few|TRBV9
TGTGCCAGCAGCGTAAGCGACATTCGAGGCTACACCTTC
CASSVSDIRGYTF
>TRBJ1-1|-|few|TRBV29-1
TGCAGCGTAGCCGGGAAGATGAACACTGAAGCTTTCTTT
CSVAGKMNTEAFF
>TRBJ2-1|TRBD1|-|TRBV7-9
TGTGCCAGCAGCTTAGAGGAAGGGGGCTTTGAGCAGTTCTTC
CASSLEEGGFEQFF
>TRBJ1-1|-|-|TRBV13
TGTGCCAGCAGCTCGATCGTTGCCGACAAAGCTTTCTTT
CASSSIVADKAFF
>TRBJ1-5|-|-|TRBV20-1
TGCAGTGCTAGAGACAGGGCACAGCCCCAGCATTTT
CSARDRAQPQHF
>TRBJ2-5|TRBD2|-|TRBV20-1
TGCAGTGCCCCTTCCCCCGGGACTAGCTTCCACAATGAGCAGTACTTC
CSAPSPGTSFHNEQYF
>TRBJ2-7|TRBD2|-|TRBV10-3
TGTGCCATCAGCTACGCGGGGGACGAGCAGTACTTC
CAISYAGDEQYF
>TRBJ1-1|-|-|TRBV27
TGTGCCAGCAGTTTATCTTGGGGGAGCACTGAAGCTTTCTTT
CASSLSWGSTEAFF
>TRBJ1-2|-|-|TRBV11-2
TGTGCCAGCAGCCTAGGGATTTCCACCCCTTATGGCTACACCTTC
CASSLGISTPYGYTF
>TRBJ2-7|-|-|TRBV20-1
TGCAGTGCTAGAGTCAGTCAGGGGTCGTCCTACGAGCAGTACTTC
CSARVSQGSSYEQYF
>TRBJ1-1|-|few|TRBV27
TGTGCCAGCAGTTTTCAGGACCCCTATCACACTGAAGCTTTCTTT
CASSFQDPYHTEAFF
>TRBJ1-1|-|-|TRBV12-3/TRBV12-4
TGTGCCAGCAGTCCCCAAGTTAGGGAGAACACTGAAGCTTTCTTT
CASSPQVRENTEAFF
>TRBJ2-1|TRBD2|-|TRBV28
TGTGCCAACAGACTAGCGGGAGGGCCGGGCAATGAGCAGTTCTTC
CANRLAGGPGNEQFF
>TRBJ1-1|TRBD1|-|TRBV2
TGTGCCAGCAGGGGGTTACAGGGGGTGGGTGAAGCTTTCTTT
CASRGLQGVGEAFF
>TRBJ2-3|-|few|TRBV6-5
TGTGCCAGCAGTTCCACTAGTACGAGGAGCACAGATACGCAGTATTTT
CASSSTSTRSTDTQYF
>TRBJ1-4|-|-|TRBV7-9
TGTGCCAGCGGAACCCGGGGAGTGGAGCATGAAAAACTGTTTTTT
CASGTRGVEHEKLFF
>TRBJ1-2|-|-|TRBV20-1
TGCAGTGCGACGGGGGGGGGTAACTATGGCTACACCTTC
CSATGGGNYGYTF
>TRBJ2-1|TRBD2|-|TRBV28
TGTGCCAGTCGGGAGGCAGCCTACAATGAGCAGTTCTTC
CASREAAYNEQFF
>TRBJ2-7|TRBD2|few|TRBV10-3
TGTGCCATCAGTGAGTCGAGCACTAGCGGATACTCCTACGAGCAGTACTTC
CAISESSTSGYSYEQYF
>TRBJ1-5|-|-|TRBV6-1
TGTGCCAGCAGTGAAAACATTAGCAATCAGCCCCAGCATTTT
CASSENISNQPQHF
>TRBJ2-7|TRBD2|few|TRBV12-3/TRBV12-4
TGTGCCAGCACCGCCGGGCGGGGGTCCGAGCAGTACTTC
CASTAGRGSEQYF
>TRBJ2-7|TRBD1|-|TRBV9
TGTGCCAGCAGCGCGGCCCCCCGCACCGGGACAGGGGTTCACGAGCAGTACTTC
CASSAAPRTGTGVHEQYF